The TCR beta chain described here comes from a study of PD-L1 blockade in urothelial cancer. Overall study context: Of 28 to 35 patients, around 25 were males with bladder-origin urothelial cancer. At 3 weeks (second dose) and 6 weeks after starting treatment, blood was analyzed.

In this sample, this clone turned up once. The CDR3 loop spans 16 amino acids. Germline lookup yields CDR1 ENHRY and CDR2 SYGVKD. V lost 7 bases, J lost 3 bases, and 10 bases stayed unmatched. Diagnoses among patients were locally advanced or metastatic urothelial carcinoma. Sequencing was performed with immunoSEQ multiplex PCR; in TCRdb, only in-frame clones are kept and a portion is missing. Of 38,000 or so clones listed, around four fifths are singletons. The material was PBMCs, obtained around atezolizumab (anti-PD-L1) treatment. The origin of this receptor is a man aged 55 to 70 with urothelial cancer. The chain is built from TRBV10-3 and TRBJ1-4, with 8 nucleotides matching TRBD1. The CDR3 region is CAIMSGRGLANEKLFF. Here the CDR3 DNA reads TGTGCCATCATGTCGGGCAGGGGGCTAGCTAATGAAAAACTGTTTTTT.